These 21 T cell receptor beta chains originate from one sample sequenced in a study of cytomegalovirus exposure and HLA in healthy donors. With 60 Vbeta and 13 Jbeta primers, the PCR was carried out. Clones were sequenced by immunoSEQ multiplex PCR, and TCRdb holds only the in-frame ones, with some missing. Of about 89,000 clones listed, about 70% are singletons. The sequencing input was PBMCs. The source of these receptors is a man younger than 40 in good health and CMV-seronegative.

This clone appeared a few times. The chain carries TRBV19 and TRBJ1-5, with no clear D. The germline V gene encodes CDR1 LNHDA and CDR2 SQIVND (reference sequence). Between the trimmed V and J ends, which lost 3 bases and 1 base, there was a span of 13 bases. The CDR3 spans 16 residues. CDR3 nucleotide sequence: TGTGCCAGTAGTATTGGGAGGGAGTGGAGCAATCAGCCCCAGCATTTT. This codes for CASSIGREWSNQPQHF.

The rearrangement joins TRBV28 to TRBJ1-1; 7 nucleotides agree with TRBD1. The CDR3 runs 16 residues. CDR1 MDHEN and CDR2 SYDVKM come from the germline V gene. Trimming at V came to 8 bases and at J to 1 base, leaving 13 bases not matched to a gene. This chain's CDR3 is CASGNWTGRGNTEAFF. CDR3 sequence (DNA): TGTGCCAGCGGGAATTGGACAGGACGGGGGAACACTGAAGCTTTCTTT.

This clone was seen more than once but under ten times. The gene calls are TRBV2 and TRBJ1-3; D call uncertain. CDR1 is SNHLY, CDR2 FYNNEI, per germline. Between the trimmed V and J ends, which lost 6 bases and 4 bases, there was a span of 7 bases. The CDR3 covers 12 residues. The CDR3 region is CASSPTGNTIYF. The CDR3, as DNA: TGTGCCAGCAGCCCGACAGGAAACACCATATATTTT. The whole variable domain, filled in from reference TRBV2 and TRBJ1-3, reads EPEVTQTPSHQVTQMGQEVILRCVPISNHLYFYWYRQILGQKVEFLVSFYNNEISEKSEIFDDQFSVERPDGSNFTLKIRSTKLEDSAMYFCASSPTGNTIYFGEGSWLTVV.

This clone was recorded a few times. V usage is TRBV4-1 and J usage is TRBJ2-2; a weak D match, TRBD1 (6 bases). Trimming took 3 bases from V and 4 from J, leaving 12 bases between them. This CDR3 contains 15 residues. Germline V gene lookup returns CDR1 MGHRA and CDR2 YSYEKL. The CDR3 spells CASSQGRGPTGELFF. CDR3 in DNA: TGCGCCAGCAGCCAGGGCAGGGGCCCCACCGGGGAGCTGTTTTTT.

V is TRBV29-1 and J is TRBJ1-2, with D perhaps matching TRBD1 (5 bases). The CDR3 runs 15 residues. Germline assignment: CDR1 SQVTM and CDR2 ANQGSEA. With 1 base removed from V and 7 bases from J, the gap between germline ends came to 19 bases. This CDR3 reads CSVEGALGRGGGYTF. The CDR3 nucleotides are TGCAGCGTTGAAGGAGCCCTAGGGAGGGGCGGTGGCTACACCTTC. Based on the CDR3 plus reference TRBV29-1 and TRBJ1-2, the full variable domain is SAVISQKPSRDICQRGTSLTIQCQVDSQVTMMFWYRQQPGQSLTLIATANQGSEATYESGFVIDKFPISRPNLTFSTLTVSNMSPEDSSIYLCSVEGALGRGGGYTFGSGTRLTVV.

CDR3 sequence reads: CASSERTVNEQFF. Written as DNA, the CDR3 is TGCGCCAGCAGCGAGAGGACAGTCAATGAGCAGTTCTTC. The chain links TRBV5-1 to TRBJ2-1; D is perhaps TRBD1 (6 bases). V lost 4 bases and J lost 6, with 11 bases in between. Per germline, CDR1 SGHRS and CDR2 YFSETQ. The CDR3 contains 13 residues.

This chain connects TRBV4-1 to TRBJ2-2; D remains unclear. The CDR3 is 15 residues long. The V end lost 1 base, the J end lost 1 base, and 7 bases lay between the germline ends. The germline V gene has CDR1 MGHRA and CDR2 YSYEKL. The CDR3 region is CASSQVPKNTGELFF. The CDR3, as DNA: TGCGCCAGCAGCCAAGTCCCCAAGAACACCGGGGAGCTGTTTTTT.

This chain connects TRBV4-3 to TRBJ2-7; no definite D call. This CDR3 region has 13 residues. Looked up from germline, CDR1 is LGHNA and CDR2 is YSLEER. V lost 0 bases and J lost 4, with 7 bases in between. The CDR3 DNA follows: TGCGCCAGCAGCCAAGAAGGAGTTTACGAGCAGTACTTC. Amino acids: CASSQEGVYEQYF.

This clone is a singleton in its sample. The chain carries TRBV30 and TRBJ2-7; D is unresolved. Per the germline V gene, CDR1 is GTSNPN and CDR2 is SVGIG (reference sequence). The ends were cut back, 5 bases at V and 1 base at J, with 9 bases in the middle. The CDR3 sequence is 12 residues long. CDR3 region: CAWGMASYEQYF. The CDR3 region has the DNA TGTGCCTGGGGTATGGCTTCCTACGAGCAGTACTTC.

J is TRBJ1-5 and V is TRBV19; D is ambiguous. The CDR3 has 13 residues. Germline V CDR1 and CDR2: LNHDA, SQIVND (reference sequence). Between the trimmed V and J ends, which lost 6 bases and 6 bases, there was a span of 12 bases. The CDR3 loop reads CASRPQVAQPQHF. CDR3 coding DNA: TGTGCCAGTAGGCCGCAGGTCGCTCAGCCCCAGCATTTT. Full variable domain (missing parts from reference TRBV19 and TRBJ1-5): DGGITQSPKYLFRKEGQNVTLSCEQNLNHDAMYWYRQDPGQGLRLIYYSQIVNDFQKGDIAEGYSVSREKKESFPLTVTSAQKNPTAFYLCASRPQVAQPQHFGDGTRLSIL.

This chain connects TRBV6-5 to TRBJ1-2; 7 bases align to TRBD1. V lost 7 bases, J lost 8 bases, and 16 bases stayed unmatched. The CDR3 consists of 15 residues. CDR1 is MNHEY, CDR2 SVGAGI, per germline. The CDR3 nucleotides are TGTGCCAGCACCCGGACAGGCCTCCTCCGAGGAGGCTACACCTTC. As protein: CASTRTGLLRGGYTF.

The V gene is TRBV27, the J gene TRBJ1-5; D uncertain. The CDR3 spans 14 residues. The germline V gene encodes CDR1 MNHEY and CDR2 SMNVEV (reference sequence). V lost 3 bases and J 6 bases, leaving 12 bases between the germline ends. The CDR3, as DNA: TGTGCCAGCAGTTTGTGGCGGGTAGGTCAGCCCCAGCATTTT. Amino acid sequence: CASSLWRVGQPQHF.

The table lists this clone with a count of one. The rearrangement uses TRBV7-3 and TRBJ2-7, with TRBD1 matching 9 bases. The germline CDR1 and CDR2 sequences are SGHTA and FQGTGA. The CDR3 has 13 amino acids. V gave up 0 bases and J gave up 10 bases; unmatched junction bases: 4. The CDR3 sequence: CASSLTGTGPQYF. CDR3 nucleotide sequence: TGTGCCAGCAGCTTAACCGGGACAGGGCCTCAGTACTTC.

CDR3 amino acids: CASSAGQVSSNGYTF. The CDR3 nucleotides are TGTGCCAGCAGCGCCGGACAGGTTAGTTCCAATGGCTACACCTTC. The chain is built from TRBV9 and TRBJ1-2, with 7 positions matching TRBD1. This CDR3 has 15 amino acids. V lost 3 bases to trimming and J lost 6 bases; unmatched junction nucleotides: 11. CDR1 SGDLS and CDR2 YYNGEE come from the germline V gene. The full variable domain, rest sourced from reference TRBV9 and TRBJ1-2, is DSGVTQTPKHLITATGQRVTLRCSPRSGDLSVYWYQQSLDQGLQFLIQYYNGEERAKGNILERFSAQQFPDLHSELNLSSLELGDSALYFCASSAGQVSSNGYTFGSGTRLTVV.

This clone is a singleton in its sample. V gene TRBV10-2 combines with J gene TRBJ1-1, with 8 bases matching TRBD1. The CDR3 has 15 amino acids. Germline CDR1 reads WSHSY; CDR2 reads SAAADI. The V and J ends lost 4 bases and 2 bases, in that order; junction bases with no gene match: 6. CDR3 DNA: TGCGCCAGCAGTGGGCAGGGGGCCCCCAACACTGAAGCTTTCTTT. This encodes CASSGQGAPNTEAFF.

This clone has a handful of counts. The V call is TRBV29-1, the J call TRBJ1-3; 10 bases align to TRBD1. The CDR3 consists of 18 residues. Germline lookup yields CDR1 SQVTM and CDR2 ANQGSEA. V shed 7 bases, J shed 8 bases, and the junction held 23 bases outside the gene matches. As DNA, the CDR3 is TGCAGCGCCACACTACGACAGGGGGCAATAGGCTTGGCGGACACCATATATTTT. Its protein product is CSATLRQGAIGLADTIYF.

This clone was counted a few times. The J gene is TRBJ1-1, the V gene TRBV15, with D uncertain. V lost 0 bases and J 0 bases, leaving 11 bases between the germline ends. The germline V gene has CDR1 LNHNV and CDR2 YYDKDF (reference sequence). The CDR3 totals 16 residues. The DNA of the CDR3 is TGTGCCACCAGCAGAGATCTCGTACAGATGAACACTGAAGCTTTCTTT. The encoded protein is CATSRDLVQMNTEAFF.

The CDR3 region has the DNA TGTGCCAGCAGTCGCCACGGTGGCAATCAGCCCCAGCATTTT. It encodes CASSRHGGNQPQHF. The chain has TRBV27 and TRBJ1-5, with D unresolved. Trimming stripped 5 bases from V and 2 bases from J, with 10 bases between. CDR3 size: 14 residues. Germline lookup yields CDR1 MNHEY and CDR2 SMNVEV (reference sequence).

The chain has TRBV6-5 and TRBJ1-5, with D tentatively TRBD1 (6 bases). Per the germline V gene, CDR1 is MNHEY and CDR2 is SVGAGI. The CDR3 is made up of 14 amino acids. The V gene lost 6 bases and the J gene lost 2 bases, with 11 bases spanning the gap. The CDR3 DNA sequence: TGTGCCAGCAGCATCCGGACAGGCAATCAGCCCCAGCATTTT. It is translated as CASSIRTGNQPQHF.

The CDR3 nucleotides read TGTGCCTGGAGTCTATGGACAGGGGCGTACCAAGAGACCCAGTACTTC. Translating it yields CAWSLWTGAYQETQYF. The chain has TRBV30 and TRBJ2-5; 9 positions agree with TRBD1. The CDR3 length is 16 residues. Germline trimming cut 2 bases from V and 0 bases from J; bases unmatched to any gene: 7. The V gene's germline CDR1 is GTSNPN and CDR2 SVGIG (reference sequence).

The chain recombines TRBV28 with TRBJ2-7, with 7 bases matching TRBD1. Germline V lookup: CDR1 MDHEN, CDR2 SYDVKM. The CDR3 runs 14 residues. V lost 5 bases, J lost 2 bases, and 6 bases stayed unmatched. CDR3 protein: CASSRPGQPYEQYF. The CDR3, as DNA: TGTGCCAGCAGTCGTCCGGGACAGCCCTACGAGCAGTACTTC.